The following is a T cell receptor beta chain sequence with its context. Its antigen remains unidentified. A much larger clonotype is one base distant, so this may be a read error. HTBI primers from iRepertoire and Arm-PCR of CDR3 regions yielded the TCR beta libraries. TCRdb redid the calling of the multiplex PCR reads with MiXCR, one entry per CDR3 protein. This table holds around 460,000 distinct CDR3 sequences, 20% to 25% found once. This sample was included in a study of regulatory T cells in long-lasting Graves disease. Findings and caveats of the study: Study of thyroid tissue was not done, with only peripheral blood studied.

Time point denoted: persistent/refractory GD, antithyroid drugs over 5 years with positive TRAb. PBMCs were the source of the RNA used for TCR sequencing. There are 12 residues in the CDR3. The V and J ends lost 5 bases and 2 bases respectively, with 7 bases between them. Germline CDR1 LGHDT, CDR2 YNNKEL (reference sequence). The clonotype originates from a female donor with Graves disease. The chain uses TRBV3-1 and TRBJ2-7, with D perhaps TRBD1 (6 bases). The sequences come from peripheral blood mononuclear cells (PBMCs), collected when the disease was refractory, from a patient treated with antithyroid drugs. CDR3 bases: TGTGCCAGCAGCAGGACAGCCTACGAGCAGTACTTC. Amino acids: CASSRTAYEQYF.